The clone carrying this TCR beta chain has more than one count but fewer than ten. Its antigen is undetermined. These data belong to a study of OX40 agonist ivuxolimab in advanced cancers. Study-level background: Patients were treated with ivuxolimab, an agonistic anti-OX40 (CD134) antibody. Every patient in dose escalation had hepatocellular carcinoma, melanoma, renal cell or head and neck cancer.

Study-level results: At 0.1 to 3.0 mg/kg and by week 6, CD4+ and CD8+ T cells in the blood had expanded clonally.

The table came from immunoSEQ multiplex PCR; TCRdb's copy has only in-frame clones and leaves some out. The sample has some 75,000 clones; roughly 87% are singletons. The V and J ends lost 1 base and 4 bases respectively, with 16 bases between them. This CDR3 comprises 16 residues. Germline V CDR1 and CDR2: MNHNS, SASEGT. The J gene is TRBJ1-2, the V gene TRBV6-1; D gene uncertain. This receptor was obtained from an adult with an advanced solid tumor such as melanoma, head and neck, liver or kidney cancer. The sample in question was CD4+ or CD8+ T cells sorted from blood, obtained in a trial of the OX40 agonist ivuxolimab. The CDR3 loop is CASSEGFLRERYGYTF. The CDR3 DNA is TGTGCCAGCAGTGAAGGGTTTCTCCGTGAACGCTATGGCTACACCTTC.